These T cell receptor beta chains were read from a single sample in a study of CD8 T cells in Susac syndrome. Via MiXCR, TCRdb re-called the immunoSEQ multiplex PCR reads, giving one row per CDR3 protein. The sample carries hundreds of thousands of distinct CDR3 sequences, 95% to 97% recorded once. The sample was CD4+ T cells from PBMCs. The source of these receptors is a human donor with Susac syndrome. CDR3s include the opening cysteine and the closing phenylalanine or tryptophan. The D gene is left open where the match is weak. Rows give clone size only sometimes, using once, few, many, or a class for an expanded clone.

clone size	V gene	J gene	D gene	CDR3 DNA	CDR3 protein
-	TRBV23-1	TRBJ1-2	-	TGCGCCAGCAGCGGGGGCTACACCTTC	CASSGGYTF
-	TRBV4-1	TRBJ1-4	-	TGCGCCAGCAGCCAAGACTCGGCCTCCGAAAAACTGTTTTTT	CASSQDSASEKLFF
-	TRBV25-1	TRBJ1-1	-	TGTGCCAGCAGATCCCCCGGTGGGACTGAAGCTTTCTTT	CASRSPGGTEAFF
-	TRBV29-1	TRBJ2-5	-	TGCAGCGTTGTTTACATGGGGCGGGAAGAGACCCAGTACTTC	CSVVYMGREETQYF
-	TRBV30	TRBJ1-5	-	TGTGCCTGGAGTGTAGAGCCCCAAAGAAATCAGCCCCAGCATTTT	CAWSVEPQRNQPQHF
-	TRBV18	TRBJ2-4	-	TGTGCCAGCTCACCACCAGGGAAAAACATTCAGTACTTC	CASSPPGKNIQYF
-	TRBV29-1	TRBJ1-1	-	TGCAGCGTATCGACAGGGAACACTGAAGCTTTCTTT	CSVSTGNTEAFF
-	TRBV7-9	TRBJ2-1	TRBD2	TGTGCCAGCAGCTGGACTAGCGGGAGGGTCAATGAGCAGTTCTTC	CASSWTSGRVNEQFF
-	TRBV30	TRBJ2-7	-	TGTGCCTGGAGTGACCCCGGGCAGATCTACGAGCAGTACTTC	CAWSDPGQIYEQYF
-	TRBV20-1	TRBJ2-1	-	TGCAGTGCTAGACCCGCGGACTTCAATGAGCAGTTCTTC	CSARPADFNEQFF
-	TRBV4-1	TRBJ1-1	-	TGCGCCAGCAGCCAAGAAGGTGGAATGAACACTGAAGCTTTCTTT	CASSQEGGMNTEAFF
-	TRBV20-1	TRBJ2-7	-	TGCAGTGCTATAACCCGGCGTGGGCAGGGGTACGAGCAGTACTTC	CSAITRRGQGYEQYF
-	TRBV20-1	TRBJ2-1	TRBD2	TGCAGTGCTAGAGATAGGCTAGCGGGGCACTACAATGAGCAGTTCTTC	CSARDRLAGHYNEQFF
-	TRBV19	TRBJ2-7	-	TGTGCCAGTAGTATGTGGGCGGGAAGCTCCTACGAGCAGTACTTC	CASSMWAGSSYEQYF
-	TRBV19	TRBJ2-1	TRBD2	TGTGCCACTCGGACTAGCGGGAACAATGAGCAGTTCTTC	CATRTSGNNEQFF
-	TRBV10-1	TRBJ2-1	-	TGCGCCAGCAGCCTGACAGGTAGATACAATGAGCAGTTCTTC	CASSLTGRYNEQFF
-	TRBV30	TRBJ1-5	-	TGTGCCTGGAGCCGCGATTGGGAACAGCCCCAGCATTTT	CAWSRDWEQPQHF
few	TRBV11-1	TRBJ2-1	TRBD2	TGTGCCAGCAGCCCCTGGCGGGAGGTACGGAATGAGCAGTTCTTC	CASSPWREVRNEQFF
-	TRBV11-2	TRBJ2-6	TRBD2	TGTGCCAGCAGCTTAGGTGGGGGGGGTAGAGCTGGGGCCAACGTCCTGACTTTC	CASSLGGGGRAGANVLTF
-	TRBV20-1	TRBJ1-5	TRBD1	TGCAGTGCTAGAGATGTGGGACAGAGTAGCAATCAGCCCCAGCATTTT	CSARDVGQSSNQPQHF
-	TRBV5-1	TRBJ2-1	-	TGCGCCAGCAGCGACACCTCAGGGGCGGATGAGCAGTTCTTC	CASSDTSGADEQFF
-	TRBV30	TRBJ2-7	-	TGTGCCTGGAGTGTAAAATACGAGCAGTACTTC	CAWSVKYEQYF
-	TRBV10-2	TRBJ1-5	-	TGCGCCAGCAGCGGAGTAGGTGGGGGCGCAAGTAATCAGCCCCAGCATTTT	CASSGVGGGASNQPQHF